The rows below give T cell receptor beta chains drawn from one sample of a study of shared clonotypes between healthy human individuals. Sequenced by immunoSEQ multiplex PCR; TCRdb stores in-frame clones only, minus some. The sample lists about 700,000 clones, 74% seen once, with around 1.6% in the top ten. The sample taken for sequencing was memory CD4+ T cells sorted from blood. These receptors all come from a woman in her 30s in good health. Both conserved end residues are part of each CDR3. A D gene is named only where the DNA matches it firmly. Clone size is given for some rows only: seen once, a few or many times, or a class if the clone is expanded.

clone size: NA
D gene: NA
J gene: TRBJ1-1
V gene: TRBV6-1
CDR3 protein: CASRPTVNTEAFF
CDR3 DNA: TGTGCCAGCAGACCGACAGTGAACACTGAAGCTTTCTTT

clone size: NA
D gene: TRBD1
J gene: TRBJ1-1
V gene: TRBV29-1
CDR3 protein: CSVGANQGARTEAFF
CDR3 DNA: TGCAGCGTTGGGGCCAATCAGGGGGCGCGGACTGAAGCTTTCTTT

clone size: few
D gene: NA
J gene: TRBJ1-1
V gene: TRBV10-1
CDR3 protein: CASSKNMNTEAFF
CDR3 DNA: TGCGCCAGCAGCAAAAATATGAACACTGAAGCTTTCTTT

clone size: NA
D gene: NA
J gene: TRBJ1-2
V gene: TRBV6-1
CDR3 protein: CASSVAGTSMTYGYTF
CDR3 DNA: TGTGCCAGCAGTGTCGCCGGGACGTCGATGACCTATGGCTACACCTTC

clone size: NA
D gene: NA
J gene: TRBJ2-3
V gene: TRBV9
CDR3 protein: CASSVSTDTQYF
CDR3 DNA: TGTGCCAGCAGCGTAAGCACAGATACGCAGTATTTT

clone size: NA
D gene: NA
J gene: TRBJ2-1
V gene: TRBV20-1
CDR3 protein: CSAEFPRKQFF
CDR3 DNA: TGCAGTGCCGAATTTCCGCGGAAGCAGTTCTTC

clone size: NA
D gene: TRBD1
J gene: TRBJ2-1
V gene: TRBV18
CDR3 protein: CASSPYSGTGASNEQFF
CDR3 DNA: TGTGCCAGCTCACCGTACTCCGGGACAGGGGCTTCTAATGAGCAGTTCTTC

clone size: NA
D gene: TRBD1
J gene: TRBJ2-7
V gene: TRBV4-1
CDR3 protein: CASSQEVLGNRGYEQYF
CDR3 DNA: TGCGCCAGCAGCCAAGAAGTTTTGGGGAACAGGGGATACGAGCAGTACTTC

clone size: NA
D gene: TRBD2
J gene: TRBJ2-4
V gene: TRBV6-6
CDR3 protein: CASSSRTSHDIQYF
CDR3 DNA: TGTGCCAGCAGTTCACGGACTAGCCACGACATTCAGTACTTC

clone size: NA
D gene: NA
J gene: TRBJ2-1
V gene: TRBV7-9
CDR3 protein: CASSLAQGLEQFF
CDR3 DNA: TGTGCCAGCAGCTTAGCGCAGGGCTTGGAGCAGTTCTTC

clone size: NA
D gene: NA
J gene: TRBJ2-3
V gene: TRBV9
CDR3 protein: CASSVGTSSHMDTQYF
CDR3 DNA: TGTGCCAGCAGCGTGGGGACAAGTAGTCATATGGATACGCAGTATTTT

clone size: once
D gene: TRBD2
J gene: TRBJ2-5
V gene: TRBV11-3
CDR3 protein: CASSLGGLAGDVIKETQYF
CDR3 DNA: TGTGCCAGCAGCTTAGGGGGGTTAGCGGGAGACGTCATCAAGGAGACCCAGTACTTC

clone size: NA
D gene: TRBD2
J gene: TRBJ2-3
V gene: TRBV6-4
CDR3 protein: CASSPKRGPTDTQYF
CDR3 DNA: TGTGCCAGCAGTCCCAAGCGGGGACCCACAGATACGCAGTATTTT

clone size: NA
D gene: NA
J gene: TRBJ1-2
V gene: TRBV5-6
CDR3 protein: CASSLGSIPNYGYTF
CDR3 DNA: TGTGCCAGCAGCTTGGGGAGTATTCCTAACTATGGCTACACCTTC

clone size: NA
D gene: NA
J gene: TRBJ1-5
V gene: TRBV6-1
CDR3 protein: CASIMSYSNQPQHF
CDR3 DNA: TGTGCCTCGATAATGTCATATAGCAATCAGCCCCAGCATTTT

clone size: NA
D gene: NA
J gene: TRBJ1-4
V gene: TRBV27
CDR3 protein: CASSLSSGGGNEKLFF
CDR3 DNA: TGTGCCAGCAGTTTATCCTCTGGAGGAGGAAATGAAAAACTGTTTTTT

clone size: NA
D gene: TRBD2
J gene: TRBJ2-3
V gene: TRBV9
CDR3 protein: CASSAPAGGPTDTQYF
CDR3 DNA: TGTGCCAGCAGCGCCCCAGCGGGAGGGCCCACAGATACGCAGTATTTT

clone size: NA
D gene: NA
J gene: TRBJ2-4
V gene: TRBV28
CDR3 protein: CASSSPTSGAKNIQYF
CDR3 DNA: TGTGCCAGCAGTTCCCCGACCAGTGGAGCCAAAAACATTCAGTACTTC

clone size: NA
D gene: TRBD2
J gene: TRBJ2-5
V gene: TRBV19
CDR3 protein: CASSISFGTSGILQETQYF
CDR3 DNA: TGTGCCAGTAGTATTAGCTTCGGGACTAGCGGGATTCTCCAAGAGACCCAGTACTTC

clone size: NA
D gene: NA
J gene: TRBJ1-2
V gene: TRBV5-8
CDR3 protein: CASTKEGLYGYTF
CDR3 DNA: TGTGCCAGCACCAAAGAGGGTCTCTATGGCTACACCTTC

clone size: NA
D gene: NA
J gene: TRBJ1-5
V gene: TRBV7-2
CDR3 protein: CASSSPVGNQPQHF
CDR3 DNA: TGTGCCAGCAGCTCCCCGGTTGGGAATCAGCCCCAGCATTTT

clone size: NA
D gene: TRBD2
J gene: TRBJ2-7
V gene: TRBV10-3
CDR3 protein: CAISGTSGNYEQYF
CDR3 DNA: TGTGCCATCAGCGGGACTAGCGGGAACTACGAGCAGTACTTC

clone size: NA
D gene: TRBD1
J gene: TRBJ1-4
V gene: TRBV7-9
CDR3 protein: CASSSTFQGAREKLFF
CDR3 DNA: TGTGCCAGCAGCTCAACTTTTCAGGGGGCGCGAGAAAAACTGTTTTTT

clone size: NA
D gene: NA
J gene: TRBJ2-1
V gene: TRBV11-1
CDR3 protein: CASSLSTGADNEQFF
CDR3 DNA: TGTGCCAGCAGCTTAAGCACGGGGGCTGACAATGAGCAGTTCTTC